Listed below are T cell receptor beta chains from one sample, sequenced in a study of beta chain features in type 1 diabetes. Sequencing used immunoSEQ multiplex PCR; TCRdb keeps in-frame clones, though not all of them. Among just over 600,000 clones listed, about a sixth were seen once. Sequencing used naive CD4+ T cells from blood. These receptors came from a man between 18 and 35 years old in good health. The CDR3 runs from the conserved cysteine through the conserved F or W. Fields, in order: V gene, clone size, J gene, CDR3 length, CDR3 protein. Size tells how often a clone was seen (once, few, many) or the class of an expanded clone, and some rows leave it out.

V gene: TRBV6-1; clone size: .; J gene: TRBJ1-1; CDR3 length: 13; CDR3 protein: CASREGVNTEAFF
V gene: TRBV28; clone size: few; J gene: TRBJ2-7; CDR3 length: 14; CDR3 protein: CASSLGTGSIEQYF
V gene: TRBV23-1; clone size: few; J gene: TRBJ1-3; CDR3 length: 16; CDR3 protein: CASSQSTGGSGNTIYF
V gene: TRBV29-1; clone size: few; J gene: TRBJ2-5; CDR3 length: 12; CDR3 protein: CSVGGLLETQYF
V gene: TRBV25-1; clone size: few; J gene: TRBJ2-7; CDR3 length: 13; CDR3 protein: CASGRQSSYEQYF
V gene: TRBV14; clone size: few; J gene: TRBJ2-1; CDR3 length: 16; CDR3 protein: CASSRPLDRGYNEQFF
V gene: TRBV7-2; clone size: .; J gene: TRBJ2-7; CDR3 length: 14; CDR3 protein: CASSLRVTGNEQYF
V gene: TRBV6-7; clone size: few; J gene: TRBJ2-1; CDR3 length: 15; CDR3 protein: CASNEDSQTYNEQFF
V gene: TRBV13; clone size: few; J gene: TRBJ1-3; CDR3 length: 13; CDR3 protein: CASSQSSGNTIYF
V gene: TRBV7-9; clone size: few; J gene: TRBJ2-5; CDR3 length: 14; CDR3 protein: CASSLLGTEETQYF
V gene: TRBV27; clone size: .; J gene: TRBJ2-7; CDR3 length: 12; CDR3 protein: CASSLRGYEQYF
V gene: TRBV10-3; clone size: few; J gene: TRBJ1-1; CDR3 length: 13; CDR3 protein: CAILPGGSREAFF
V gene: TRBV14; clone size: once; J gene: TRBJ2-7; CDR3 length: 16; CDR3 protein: CASSRLDRASSYEQYF
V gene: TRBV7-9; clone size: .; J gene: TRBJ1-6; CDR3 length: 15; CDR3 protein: CASSPPPGDNSPLHF
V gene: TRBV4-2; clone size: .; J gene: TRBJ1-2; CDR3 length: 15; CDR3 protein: CASSQVTGAGYGYTF
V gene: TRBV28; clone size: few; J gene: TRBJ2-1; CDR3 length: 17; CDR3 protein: CASSLSRLARSGDRQFF
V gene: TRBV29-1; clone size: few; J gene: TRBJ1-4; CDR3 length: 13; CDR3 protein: CSAHRRSNEKLFF
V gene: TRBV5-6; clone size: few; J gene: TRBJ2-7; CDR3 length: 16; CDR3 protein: CASSLRGGWVTHEQYF
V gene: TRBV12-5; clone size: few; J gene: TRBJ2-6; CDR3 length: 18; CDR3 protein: CASGFGRGPNSGANVLTF
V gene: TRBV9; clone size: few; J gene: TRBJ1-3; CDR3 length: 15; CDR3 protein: CASSAPGGSGNTIYF